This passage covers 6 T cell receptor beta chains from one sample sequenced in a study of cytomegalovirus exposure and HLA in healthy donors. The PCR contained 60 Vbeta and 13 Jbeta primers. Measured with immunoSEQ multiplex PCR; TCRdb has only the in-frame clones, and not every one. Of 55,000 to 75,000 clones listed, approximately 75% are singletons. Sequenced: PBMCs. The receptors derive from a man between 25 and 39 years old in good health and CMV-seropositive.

CDR3: CASSLAQVVVDEQYF. CDR3 DNA: TGTGCCAGCAGCTTAGCGCAGGTGGTAGTGGACGAGCAGTACTTC. This rearrangement joins TRBV7-9 to TRBJ2-7; D gene uncertain. Germline loops: CDR1 SEHNR, CDR2 FQNEAQ (reference sequence). V was cut by 0 bases and J by 5 bases, with 14 bases left in between. There are 15 residues in the CDR3. The complete variable domain, with remaining parts taken from reference TRBV7-9 and TRBJ2-7, reads DTGVSQNPRHKITKRGQNVTFRCDPISEHNRLYWYRQTLGQGPEFLTYFQNEAQLEKSRLLSDRFSAERPKGSFSTLEIQRTEQGDSAMYLCASSLAQVVVDEQYFGPGTRLTVT.

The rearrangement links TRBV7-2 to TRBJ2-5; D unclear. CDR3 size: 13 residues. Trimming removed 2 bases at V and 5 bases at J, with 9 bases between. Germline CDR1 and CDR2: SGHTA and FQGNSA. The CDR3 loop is CASSLSGSETQYF. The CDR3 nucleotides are TGTGCCAGCAGCTTATCTGGCTCGGAGACCCAGTACTTC.

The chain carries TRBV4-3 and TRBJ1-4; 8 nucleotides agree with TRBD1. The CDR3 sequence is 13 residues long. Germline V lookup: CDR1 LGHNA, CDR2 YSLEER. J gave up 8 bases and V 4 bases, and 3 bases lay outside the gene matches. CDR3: CASSPRTGEKLFF. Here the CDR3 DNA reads TGCGCCAGCAGCCCGCGGACAGGGGAAAAACTGTTTTTT.

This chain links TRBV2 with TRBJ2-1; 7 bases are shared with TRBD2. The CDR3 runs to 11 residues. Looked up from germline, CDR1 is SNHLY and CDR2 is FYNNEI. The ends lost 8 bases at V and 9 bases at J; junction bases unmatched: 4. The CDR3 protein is CASLERGEQFF. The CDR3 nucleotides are TGTGCCAGCCTAGAGCGGGGTGAGCAGTTCTTC.

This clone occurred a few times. The CDR3 DNA is TGTGCCAGCAGTCGAGGGACTGAAGCTTTCTTT. Protein: CASSRGTEAFF. This chain joins TRBV13 and TRBJ1-1; D not resolved. Germline V gene lookup returns CDR1 PRHDT and CDR2 FYEKMQ (reference sequence). V lost 6 bases and J lost 5, with 7 bases in between. The CDR3 is made up of 11 amino acids. The full variable domain, rest sourced from reference TRBV13 and TRBJ1-1, is AAGVIQSPRHLIKEKRETATLKCYPIPRHDTVYWYQQGPGQDPQFLISFYEKMQSDKGSIPDRFSAQQFSDYHSELNMSSLELGDSALYFCASSRGTEAFFGQGTRLTVV.

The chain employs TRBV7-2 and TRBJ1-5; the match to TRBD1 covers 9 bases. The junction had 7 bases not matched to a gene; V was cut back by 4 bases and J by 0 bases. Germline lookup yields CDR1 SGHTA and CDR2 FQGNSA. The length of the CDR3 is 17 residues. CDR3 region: CASSSNPQGASNQPQHF. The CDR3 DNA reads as TGTGCCAGCAGCTCGAATCCACAGGGGGCTAGCAATCAGCCCCAGCATTTT. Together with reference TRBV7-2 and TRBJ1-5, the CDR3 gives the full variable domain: GAGVSQSPSNKVTEKGKDVELRCDPISGHTALYWYRQSLGQGLEFLIYFQGNSAPDKSGLPSDRFSAERTGGSVSTLTIQRTQQEDSAVYLCASSSNPQGASNQPQHFGDGTRLSIL.